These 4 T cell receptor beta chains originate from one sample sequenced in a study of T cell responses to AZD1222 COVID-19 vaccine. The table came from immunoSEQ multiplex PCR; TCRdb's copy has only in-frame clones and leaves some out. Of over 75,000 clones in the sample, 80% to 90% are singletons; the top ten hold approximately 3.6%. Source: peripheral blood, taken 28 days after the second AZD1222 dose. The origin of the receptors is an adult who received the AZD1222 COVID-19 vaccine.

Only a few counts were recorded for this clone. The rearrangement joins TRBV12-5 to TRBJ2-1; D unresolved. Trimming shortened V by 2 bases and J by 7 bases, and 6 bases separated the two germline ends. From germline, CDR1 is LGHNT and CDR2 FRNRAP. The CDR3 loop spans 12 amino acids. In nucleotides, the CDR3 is TGTGCTAGTGGTTTGTGGGGTAATGAGCAGTTCTTC. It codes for CASGLWGNEQFF.

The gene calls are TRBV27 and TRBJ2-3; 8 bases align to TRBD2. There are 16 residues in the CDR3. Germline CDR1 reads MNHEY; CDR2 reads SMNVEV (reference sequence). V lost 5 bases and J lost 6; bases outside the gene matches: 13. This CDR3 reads CASSPPRGERSDTQYF. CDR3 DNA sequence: TGTGCCAGCAGTCCCCCGCGGGGGGAAAGATCGGATACGCAGTATTTT.

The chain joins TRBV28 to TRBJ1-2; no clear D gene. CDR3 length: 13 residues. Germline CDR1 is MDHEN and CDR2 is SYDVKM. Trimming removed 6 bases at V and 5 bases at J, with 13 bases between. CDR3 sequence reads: CASRLPTSYGYTF. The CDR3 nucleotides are TGTGCCAGCAGACTACCGACAAGTTATGGCTACACCTTC.

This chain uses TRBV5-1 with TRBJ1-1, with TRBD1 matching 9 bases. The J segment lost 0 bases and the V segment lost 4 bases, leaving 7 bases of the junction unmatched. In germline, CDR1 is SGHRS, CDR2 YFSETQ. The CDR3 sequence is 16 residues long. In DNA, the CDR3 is TGCGCCAGCAGCCAGACAGGGGGTAACATGAACACTGAAGCTTTCTTT. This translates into CASSQTGGNMNTEAFF.